Below, one T cell receptor beta chain is given with its context. It has no known antigen specificity. Base qualities are missing; no much larger clone stands one base away. These data belong to a study of cytomegalovirus exposure and HLA in healthy donors (dated by TCRdb to 2016 to 2017). Background on the whole study: In an earlier analysis of under 750 of the donors, under 300 Gb of sequence data and 90 million to 120 million unique TCR beta sequences from about 180 million T cells were reported. Roughly 300 gigabases of sequencing data and approximately 85 million unique TCR sequences were included in an early release covering about 620 HLA-typed donors. Of the roughly 400 genotyped donors, 75% to 85% were placed in the genetic ancestry cluster associated with self-reported Caucasian donors. The study aimed to test whether signatures of past pathogen exposure could be identified by cataloging public T cell receptors. The study used immunosequencing to profile the T cell repertoires of more than 650 subjects and linked those repertoires to cytomegalovirus serostatus. A separate validation cohort of roughly 130 different subjects was used in addition to the roughly 720-subject first cohort. High-throughput TCR immunosequencing, statistical association of individual TCRs with disease status, and machine learning were combined to predict cytomegalovirus infection status. A later analysis re-analyzed previously published TCR beta repertoires from 650 to 800 donors and added high-resolution HLA genotyping to study TCR occurrence patterns. In the later analysis, no new phenotypic data were used to find candidate immune exposures; instead, reliance was placed on TCR beta sequences and their occurrence across donors. An earlier analysis of roughly 580 of the donors used high-throughput TCR beta sequencing to judge whether each TCR beta V gene segment behaved as functional or pseudogenic. Alongside the repertoire data, information on donor age, sex, ethnicity and CMV serostatus was compiled. A later genetic analysis took genome-wide SNP genotypes for about three fifths of the 666 donors and used that subset as a discovery cohort. All discovery cohort repertoires had been generated using a single sequencing platform. HLA typing included class I and class II loci at four-digit resolution. The number of donors typed differed by locus, with roughly 629-640 for A, B, C, DRB1 and DQB1, around 520 for DQA1, 600 to 610 for DPA1, and roughly 450 for DPB1. Several DR-DQ haplotypes were treated as single units for association and clustering because of strong linkage in the cohort. On average, roughly 200,000 unique TCR beta nucleotide sequences were sequenced per donor among a few hundred genotyped donors of the cohort, with about 19% of those sequences being non-productive. General conclusions and limits of the study: In an earlier analysis of some 550 of the donors, most TCR beta V segments were observed in productive rearrangements about 87% or about 30% of the time, broadly matching IMGT annotations. The only immune exposure information available for the cohort was CMV serostatus. The presence/absence analyses assumed that sequencing depth was roughly uniform across donors, and that assumption may not be true. The classifier was reported to diagnose cytomegalovirus status with high specificity and sensitivity in both the original and validation cohorts. In vitro tests confirmed that a few of the cytomegalovirus-associated TCR beta chains recognize cytomegalovirus antigens. An association between a missense DCLRE1C variant and V-gene and J-gene trimming of TCR beta chains was found in a later genetic analysis and replicated in an independent cohort. Compared with equally common non-associated chains, HLA-associated TCR beta chains in a later analysis were more clonally expanded and had lower generation probabilities. In a later analysis, the rate of TCR association differed among HLA loci, with DRB1 alleles having the most associated TCRs and HLA-C alleles having the fewest. Roughly 15 rarely observed V segments, including chromosome 9 orphons, were excluded from the earlier analysis of about 600 of the donors because counts were too low. HLA typing was unavailable for some donors at each locus, so association tests used only the typed subset. A later genetic analysis reported fewer N-insertions in productive TCRs among donors in an Asian-associated ancestry cluster than the approximately 700-donor mean. In this cohort, only TCR beta chains were sequenced, and detectable features were limited by the absence of alpha or paired-chain data. The 87-base-pair reads could not distinguish some IMGT-functional V segments, including TRBV6-2 and TRBV6-3, so those segments were excluded. A cluster of highly shared sequence variants was judged likely to be a technical artifact of the sequencing pipeline. In a later analysis, more than 15,000 TCR beta sequences were associated with specific HLA alleles at a false discovery rate of 0.05. In the study, some 180 TCR beta chains were listed as associated with cytomegalovirus. In a later analysis, several top co-occurrence clusters were reported to appear linked to parvovirus B19, influenza, CMV and Epstein-Barr virus. According to the authors, the approach could potentially be generalized to other disease states and immunological phenotypes. Linkage disequilibrium might explain the correlated functional status among segregating V segments, but an unknown experimental factor could not be ruled out. Most TCR sequences were seen in very few donors, while some public TCRs were found in many individuals. Most CMV-associated TCR beta chains appeared to be HLA-restricted in a later analysis, and the HLA associations seemed to be driven largely by CMV exposure. Assigning TCR associations to individual alleles was difficult when HLA alleles, especially DR and DQ, strongly co-occurred. A further reported finding was that TCR beta sequences accurately predicted the HLA-A and HLA-B alleles for most subjects in the first cohort.

From V the trimming removes 2 bases and from J it removes 7 bases, while the gene matches leave 8 bases of the junction unaccounted for. CDR3 length: 15 amino acids, cysteine to phenylalanine. Just the 45-base CDR3 DNA is kept, in frame starting at base 1. The germline V gene (reference sequence) gives CDR1 as MNHNY and CDR2 as SVGAGI. The method was the immunoSEQ multiplex PCR assay. The multiplex PCR relied on a mix of 60 forward primers for TCR Vbeta segments and 13 reverse primers for TCR Jbeta segments. A multiplex PCR assay on genomic DNA amplified the CDR3 region of rearranged TCR beta genes. On the Illumina HiSeq System, the amplified TCR beta libraries were sequenced as 87-base-pair reads. Concerning the study's data processing: A later analysis tallied about 77 million unique TCR beta chains across the 550 to 850 repertoires, and some 12 million of those chains were shared by two or more donors. Raw reads were error-corrected and collapsed into unique sequences by a nearest-neighbor algorithm in which closely related sequences were merged to remove PCR and sequencing errors. Alignment of CDR3 sequences to IMGT reference sequences was used to assign V, D and J gene segments. Each retained sequence needed at least a six-nucleotide match to both a V gene segment and a J gene segment. A rearrangement was called productive if the CDR3 had no stop codons and remained in frame with V and J, and every other rearrangement was called non-productive. CDR3 was defined according to IMGT convention as the region running from the second conserved V-encoded cysteine to the conserved J-encoded phenylalanine. Sequences without an unambiguous match to a single V gene segment were excluded from the earlier analysis of approximately 600 of the donors. An earlier analysis of 587 of the donors classified V segments as functional when productive rearrangements were above 56.7% and as segregating when the standard deviation between donors was above 5%. A statistical classification framework was developed to diagnose cytomegalovirus status using the catalog of TCR beta chain sequences. In a later analysis, TCR nucleotide sequences were compared against IMGT/GENE-DB human TR gene sequences so that V and J genes could be assigned. Using the TCRdist pipeline, a later analysis assigned CDR3 sequences along with most-parsimonious VDJ recombination scenarios. In a later analysis, each TCR beta chain was defined by its CDR3 amino acid sequence together with its V-gene family, and reads without a unique V-gene family were excluded. A later analysis removed 592 highly shared, low-generation-probability nucleotide sequences to deal with suspected cross-contamination and a sequencing artifact. In a later analysis, a clonal expansion index was calculated for each public chain from normalized within-repertoire ranks of inferred template counts. A later analysis computed generation probabilities with a VDJ recombination model fitted to out-of-frame rearrangements, and checked the results against IGoR. In a later analysis, TCR-TCR, TCR-HLA and TCR-CMV co-occurrence was scored with hypergeometric tests, and a repertoire-size bias correction was applied to TCR pairs. In a later analysis, false discovery rates were estimated by permuting HLA or CMV assignments 20 times. In a later analysis, co-occurring TCRs were grouped with DBSCAN, and TCRdist sequence similarity was added when clustering was performed within HLA-allele-positive subsets. For co-occurrence clustering, repertoires with fewer than 30,000 or more than 120,000 public chains were excluded, along with roughly 5 repertoires with anomalous nucleotide sharing. Here the immuneACCESS table is served through TCRdb, limited to in-frame sequences with V and J called. Missing clones are a known gap in these copies; in checked studies unresolved V genes cover under half, and the rest lacks a known reason. Clonal size and the V and J genes are those of that table, whereas D and trimming came from the DNA. Counted in this sample were under 150,000 clones; roughly 74% of them appeared once. Of the sample, about 6.6% is held by the ten largest clones.

The cohort comprised around 700 healthy bone marrow donors. At the time of sampling, every cohort member was nominally healthy, though immune exposures that went unrecorded were likely present. The donor was CMV seropositive and belonged to the group of 250 to 300 seropositive cohort members. Every donor gave a peripheral blood sample, and the peripheral blood mononuclear cells from that sample were used for TCR beta sequencing. Genomic DNA extraction from the blood cell samples was performed with the Qiagen DNeasy Blood Extraction Kit. What was sequenced was PBMCs. The rearrangement joined TRBV6-6 to TRBJ2-1, and TRBD2 aligns with 7 junction nucleotides. The TCR sequence derives from a woman aged 40 to 50 in good health and CMV-seropositive. In nucleotides, the sequence is TGTGCCAGCAGTTACATTGCGGGAGCAGGTAATGAGCAGTTCTTC. Its translation is CASSYIAGAGNEQFF.